This T cell receptor (beta chain) was documented in a study of T-cell reconstitution after alpha-beta-depleted transplantation in children. This sample's TCRbeta library carried unique molecular identifier barcodes. One entry per CDR3 protein results from TCRdb running MiXCR on the PCR reads. Of some 640,000 distinct CDR3 sequences in the sample, roughly 17% were seen once. The material was PBMCs from the stem cell graft donor, obtained from the stem cell graft. The origin of this receptor is a human donor who donated a stem cell graft to a child with acute myeloid leukemia.

In DNA, the CDR3 is TGTGCCTGGAGTGTTATGGGGGGCACTGAAGCTTTCTTT. Amino acid sequence: CAWSVMGGTEAFF. The chain employs TRBV30 and TRBJ1-1, with D perhaps matching TRBD1 (5 bases). Per germline, CDR1 GTSNPN and CDR2 SVGIG (reference sequence). CDR3 length equals 13 residues. The V end was cut by 0 bases, the J end by 4 bases, with 9 bases between. The full variable domain, rest sourced from reference TRBV30 and TRBJ1-1, is SQTIHQWPATLVQPVGSPLSLECTVEGTSNPNLYWYRQAAGRGLQLLFYSVGIGQISSEVPQNLSASRPQDRQFILSSKKLLLSDSGFYLCAWSVMGGTEAFFGQGTRLTVV.